A single T cell receptor (beta chain) is shown here with its context. V was trimmed by 2 bases and J by 2 bases, leaving 9 bases between them. CDR3 size: 14 residues. Germline CDR1 is SNHLY and CDR2 is FYNNEI. Clones were read by immunoSEQ multiplex PCR, and TCRdb kept only the in-frame ones, dropping some. The repertoire holds 110,000 to 150,000 clones, with roughly three quarters as singletons. This entry comes from a study of blood T cell repertoires in COVID-19. The rearrangement joins TRBV2 to TRBJ1-2, with D tentatively TRBD1 (6 bases). The sample was peripheral blood. This TCR came from a man aged 45-65 years with active or convalescent COVID-19. The CDR3 here is CASSEYGQNYGYTF. The CDR3 DNA reads as TGTGCCAGCAGTGAATACGGACAGAACTATGGCTACACCTTC. Combining the CDR3 with reference TRBV2 and TRBJ1-2 gives the whole variable domain EPEVTQTPSHQVTQMGQEVILRCVPISNHLYFYWYRQILGQKVEFLVSFYNNEISEKSEIFDDQFSVERPDGSNFTLKIRSTKLEDSAMYFCASSEYGQNYGYTFGSGTRLTVV.